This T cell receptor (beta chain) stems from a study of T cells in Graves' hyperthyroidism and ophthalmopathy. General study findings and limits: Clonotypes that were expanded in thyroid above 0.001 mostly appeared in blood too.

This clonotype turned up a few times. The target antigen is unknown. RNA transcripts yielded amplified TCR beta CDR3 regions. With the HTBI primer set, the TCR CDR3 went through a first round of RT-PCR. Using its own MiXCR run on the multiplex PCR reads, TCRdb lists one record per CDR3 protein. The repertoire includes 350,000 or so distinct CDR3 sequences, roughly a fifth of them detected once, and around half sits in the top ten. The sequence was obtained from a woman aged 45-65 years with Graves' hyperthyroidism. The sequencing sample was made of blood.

The CDR3 DNA sequence: TGTGCCAGCAGCCCTGACAGTCAGCCCCAGCATTTT. Amino acid sequence: CASSPDSQPQHF. This chain links TRBV7-9 with TRBJ1-5; D may be TRBD1 (5 bases). V gave up 5 bases and J gave up 6 bases, with 8 bases separating them. The CDR3 loop spans 12 amino acids. The germline V gene has CDR1 SEHNR and CDR2 FQNEAQ (reference sequence).